This is a list of T cell receptor beta chains from one sample in a study of CXCR3-negative and CXCR3-positive naive CD8 T cells. Following a re-call of the 5' RACE reads, TCRdb has one entry per CDR3 protein and lacks DNA. The sample data list approximately 52,000 distinct CDR3 sequences. Material for sequencing was memory CD8+ T cells from blood. All receptors derive from a human donor in good health. Some clones in this sample may be carry-over from other donors' samples. Each CDR3 is given with its conserved first and last residue. The order of the fields is clone size, V gene, J gene, CDR3 protein. A clone size is listed for some rows: how often the clone was seen (once, few, many), or a class if it is expanded.

clone size: -; V gene: TRBV12-3/TRBV12-4; J gene: TRBJ2-4; CDR3 protein: CATRRGGDIQYF
clone size: -; V gene: TRBV13; J gene: TRBJ1-5; CDR3 protein: CASSTGSNQPQHF
clone size: -; V gene: TRBV4-1; J gene: TRBJ2-2; CDR3 protein: CASSHDLVRELFF
clone size: -; V gene: TRBV12-3/TRBV12-4; J gene: TRBJ2-1; CDR3 protein: CASSLSGENEQFF
clone size: -; V gene: TRBV20-1; J gene: TRBJ2-1; CDR3 protein: CSAPDSLRDSYNEQFF
clone size: -; V gene: TRBV7-3; J gene: TRBJ2-1; CDR3 protein: CASSFIGGANEQFF
clone size: -; V gene: TRBV27; J gene: TRBJ2-7; CDR3 protein: CASSLGAGSSYEQYF
clone size: -; V gene: TRBV28; J gene: TRBJ2-7; CDR3 protein: CASSDGTGISEQYF
clone size: -; V gene: TRBV12-5; J gene: TRBJ2-7; CDR3 protein: CASGAPPTGTYEQYF
clone size: -; V gene: TRBV18; J gene: TRBJ1-2; CDR3 protein: CASSPAGRADYGYTF
clone size: -; V gene: TRBV29-1; J gene: TRBJ2-4; CDR3 protein: CSVYSTLENIQYF
clone size: -; V gene: TRBV19; J gene: TRBJ2-7; CDR3 protein: CASRAPSYEQYF
clone size: -; V gene: TRBV29-1; J gene: TRBJ1-2; CDR3 protein: CSATGIYGYTF
clone size: -; V gene: TRBV28; J gene: TRBJ2-2; CDR3 protein: CASSPRTGGLTGELFF
clone size: -; V gene: TRBV7-3; J gene: TRBJ1-5; CDR3 protein: CASSEDPNQPQHF
clone size: -; V gene: TRBV29-1; J gene: TRBJ2-1; CDR3 protein: CSAARLGSSYNEQFF
clone size: -; V gene: TRBV29-1; J gene: TRBJ2-1; CDR3 protein: CSAHVSGEQFF
clone size: -; V gene: TRBV19; J gene: TRBJ2-5; CDR3 protein: CASSMTSGGPETQYF
clone size: -; V gene: TRBV7-8; J gene: TRBJ2-5; CDR3 protein: CASSPPGRRETQYF
clone size: -; V gene: TRBV28; J gene: TRBJ2-2; CDR3 protein: CASSTGTSGGRDTGELFF
clone size: -; V gene: TRBV29-1; J gene: TRBJ2-1; CDR3 protein: CSAGQGTRVRNEQFF
clone size: -; V gene: TRBV4-3; J gene: TRBJ2-3; CDR3 protein: CASSQMGELRGSDTQYF
clone size: -; V gene: TRBV12-3/TRBV12-4; J gene: TRBJ2-5; CDR3 protein: CASSLGQVETQYF
clone size: -; V gene: TRBV4-1; J gene: TRBJ2-3; CDR3 protein: CASSQPTGISTDTQYF
clone size: medium-sized; V gene: TRBV9; J gene: TRBJ2-2; CDR3 protein: CASSPSEAGLAGDTGELFF
clone size: -; V gene: TRBV12-3/TRBV12-4; J gene: TRBJ2-1; CDR3 protein: CASSALLNEQFF
clone size: -; V gene: TRBV10-3; J gene: TRBJ2-7; CDR3 protein: CAISEHGGRAYEQYF
clone size: -; V gene: TRBV5-6; J gene: TRBJ2-1; CDR3 protein: CASSLAVGGSYNEQFF
clone size: -; V gene: TRBV5-1; J gene: TRBJ1-1; CDR3 protein: CASSQIDRNTEAFF
clone size: -; V gene: TRBV6-2/TRBV6-3; J gene: TRBJ2-7; CDR3 protein: CASSYPPGSYEQYF
clone size: -; V gene: TRBV5-6; J gene: TRBJ2-2; CDR3 protein: CASSLEGGINTGELFF
clone size: -; V gene: TRBV19; J gene: TRBJ2-7; CDR3 protein: CASSISGGVYEQYF
clone size: -; V gene: TRBV3-1; J gene: TRBJ2-7; CDR3 protein: CASSRGAEQYF
clone size: -; V gene: TRBV7-2; J gene: TRBJ2-3; CDR3 protein: CASSPTSGGYLSTDTQYF
clone size: -; V gene: TRBV11-3; J gene: TRBJ2-3; CDR3 protein: CASSLVEGGTDTQYF
clone size: -; V gene: TRBV10-3; J gene: TRBJ2-3; CDR3 protein: CAISRTDTDTQYF
clone size: -; V gene: TRBV29-1; J gene: TRBJ2-2; CDR3 protein: CSVNRGSGELFF
clone size: -; V gene: TRBV6-2/TRBV6-3; J gene: TRBJ1-4; CDR3 protein: CASSSTTGSTNEKLFF
clone size: -; V gene: TRBV29-1; J gene: TRBJ1-1; CDR3 protein: CSVQGVEPEAFF
clone size: medium-sized; V gene: TRBV10-3; J gene: TRBJ2-5; CDR3 protein: CAISEPTMVETQYF